Below, 13 T cell receptor beta chains from the same sample are listed, as sequenced in a study of T cell changes during pregnancy in multiple sclerosis. Clones were sequenced by immunoSEQ multiplex PCR, and TCRdb holds only the in-frame ones, with some missing. The repertoire holds tens of thousands of clones, 86% seen once, with around 8% in the top ten. Sequencing used CD8+ T cells from peripheral blood mononuclear cells, obtained in the first trimester of pregnancy. Receptors originate from a female donor in good health, enrolled as a control in a pregnancy study.

The chain uses TRBV2 and TRBJ2-1, with D hard to call. The germline V gene encodes CDR1 SNHLY and CDR2 FYNNEI. The CDR3 consists of 12 residues. V was pared by 6 bases and J by 9 bases, with 12 bases between. The CDR3 loop reads CASSPEEPEQFF. In DNA, the CDR3 is TGTGCCAGCAGCCCCGAGGAACCTGAGCAGTTCTTC.

In this sample, this clone turned up once. The rearrangement uses TRBV19 and TRBJ2-5; 7 bases fit TRBD1. The CDR3 length is 12 residues. J lost 2 bases, V lost 9 bases, and 3 bases had no gene match. The germline gives CDR1 LNHDA, CDR2 SQIVND (reference sequence). CDR3 nucleotide sequence: TGTGCCAGGGACAGGCTGCAAGAGACCCAGTACTTC. It is translated as CARDRLQETQYF.

The rearrangement joins TRBV7-3 to TRBJ1-2; TRBD1 aligns across 7 bases. Looked up from germline, CDR1 is SGHTA and CDR2 is FQGTGA. The trim removed 4 bases at V and 0 bases at J, leaving 8 bases unmatched. The CDR3 spans 16 residues. The CDR3 protein is CASSSTRDSPNYGYTF. CDR3 DNA: TGTGCCAGCAGCTCTACCCGGGACAGCCCTAACTATGGCTACACCTTC.

This clone appeared a few times. This chain links TRBV2 with TRBJ2-7; 8 nucleotides align to TRBD1. The CDR3 covers 13 residues. V trimming: 5 bases; J trimming: 7 bases; junction bases outside the gene matches: 7. Germline CDR1 SNHLY, CDR2 FYNNEI. The CDR3 is CASSPDRVQEQYF. CDR3 bases: TGTGCCAGCAGTCCGGACAGGGTTCAAGAGCAGTACTTC.

The V and J genes are TRBV6-1 and TRBJ2-5; 8 nucleotides align to TRBD1. The V segment lost 10 bases and the J segment 5 bases; nucleotides outside the gene matches: 12. The CDR3 covers 14 residues. Germline CDR1 MNHNS, CDR2 SASEGT. The CDR3 spells CAISWATGDETQYF. The CDR3 bases are TGTGCCATCTCATGGGCGACAGGGGACGAGACCCAGTACTTC.

The V call is TRBV7-9, the J call TRBJ1-2; TRBD1 agrees at 9 bases. Germline V lookup: CDR1 SEHNR, CDR2 FQNEAQ (reference sequence). This CDR3 spans 15 amino acids. V lost 4 bases, J lost 6 bases, and 9 bases stayed unmatched. The CDR3 loop is CASSSSTGGSDGYTF. The CDR3 DNA reads TGTGCCAGCAGCTCTTCGACAGGGGGTTCTGATGGCTACACCTTC.

Of note for this clone: Sequence at one end of the junction differs from germline and may be a read error. This chain uses TRBV5-1 with TRBJ2-7; 9 bases are shared with TRBD1. The CDR3 contains 12 residues. Germline V gives CDR1 SGHRS, CDR2 YFSETQ. The CDR3 DNA follows: TGCGCCAGCAGCTTGGGCAACCGGGACAGGGTCTTC. Translating gives CASSLGNRDRVF.

V usage is TRBV5-4 and J usage is TRBJ2-7; 7 nucleotides line up with TRBD1. CDR1 and CDR2 from the germline V gene are SGHNT and YYREEE (reference sequence). V shed 4 bases, J shed 4 bases, and the junction held 2 bases outside the gene matches. The length of the CDR3 is 12 residues. The CDR3 sequence is CASSEQGYEQYF. The DNA for the CDR3 is TGTGCCAGCAGCGAACAGGGGTACGAGCAGTACTTC.

The chain links TRBV2 to TRBJ2-1; the match to TRBD2 covers 13 bases. CDR3 length equals 14 residues. V lost 8 bases, J lost 5 bases, and 3 bases stayed unmatched. CDR1 is SNHLY and CDR2 is FYNNEI in the germline V gene. This chain's CDR3 is CASGLAGAHNEQFF. The CDR3 nucleotides read TGTGCCAGCGGACTAGCGGGGGCACACAATGAGCAGTTCTTC. Full variable domain (missing parts from reference TRBV2 and TRBJ2-1): EPEVTQTPSHQVTQMGQEVILRCVPISNHLYFYWYRQILGQKVEFLVSFYNNEISEKSEIFDDQFSVERPDGSNFTLKIRSTKLEDSAMYFCASGLAGAHNEQFFGPGTRLTVL.

The chain has TRBV7-8 and TRBJ2-2; 8 bases are a match to TRBD1. The length of the CDR3 is 15 residues. The germline CDR1 and CDR2 sequences are SGHVS and FQNEAQ. The J segment lost 4 bases and the V segment lost 3 bases, leaving 4 bases of the junction unmatched. CDR3 in amino acids: CASSFWTGPTGELFF. CDR3 nucleotides: TGTGCCAGCAGCTTTTGGACAGGGCCCACCGGGGAGCTGTTTTTT.

The table lists this clone with a count of one. The chain couples TRBV4-1 to TRBJ2-7; perhaps TRBD1 as D (5 bases). The CDR3 totals 14 residues. The germline V and J ends were trimmed by 4 bases and 2 bases, with 12 bases remaining between them. Germline lookup yields CDR1 MGHRA and CDR2 YSYEKL. DNA for the CDR3: TGCGCCAGCAGCCCCGGACAAGGCGCCTACGAGCAGTACTTC. The encoded protein is CASSPGQGAYEQYF.

This chain links TRBV28 with TRBJ1-1; D is possibly TRBD1 (5 bases). Trimming cost V 1 base and J 3 bases, with 12 bases left between them. CDR1 is MDHEN and CDR2 is SYDVKM in the germline V gene. The CDR3 loop spans 15 amino acids. Written as DNA, the CDR3 is TGTGCCAGCAGTTTATTCGGGGGAGAAGACACTGAAGCTTTCTTT. It specifies CASSLFGGEDTEAFF. The full variable domain, completed using reference TRBV28 and TRBJ1-1, is DVKVTQSSRYLVKRTGEKVFLECVQDMDHENMFWYRQDPGLGLRLIYFSYDVKMKEKGDIPEGYSVSREKKERFSLILESASTNQTSMYLCASSLFGGEDTEAFFGQGTRLTVV.

This chain joins TRBV6-4 and TRBJ2-3; no reliable D call. V gave up 2 bases and J gave up 0 bases, with 12 bases separating them. Germline assignment: CDR1 MRHNA and CDR2 SNTAGT. This CDR3 is built from 16 residues. The CDR3 DNA is TGTGCCAGCAGTGACGGCAGAGGAACTAGCACAGATACGCAGTATTTT. This translates into CASSDGRGTSTDTQYF.